Described below is a single T cell receptor beta chain sequence and its context. Its specificity is unknown. Clones were read by immunoSEQ multiplex PCR, and TCRdb kept only the in-frame ones, dropping some. The sample contains 140,000 to 150,000 clones, 80% to 95% of which appear only once. Pooled together were second doses at about 4 or about 12 weeks. These data are taken from a study of T cell responses to AZD1222 COVID-19 vaccine. The CDR3 is 12 residues long. Trimming took 5 bases from V and 6 from J; bases not matched to a gene: 3. CDR1 and CDR2 from the germline V gene are SGHNT and YENEEA. The study, taken as a whole, reports: Along spike, vaccine-associated CD4 TCRs were found throughout, with dominance at 160-218 and 743-854. Two AZD1222 administrations were followed by greater Spike-specific TCR breadth and depth. Most donors were white British, females outnumbered males, and clonal diversity was possibly underestimated.

The chain links TRBV11-3 to TRBJ2-7, with 8 bases that match TRBD1. The receptor's source is an adult who received the AZD1222 COVID-19 vaccine. The sample in question was peripheral blood, obtained 28 days after the second AZD1222 dose. The CDR3 DNA reads TGTGCCAGCAGCCAGACAGGGGCCGAGCAGTACTTC. It codes for CASSQTGAEQYF.